These T cell receptor beta chains were read from a single sample in a study of CD8 T cells in ankylosing spondylitis. One entry per CDR3 protein, called by TCRdb with MiXCR from the 5' RACE reads. The repertoire holds about 390,000 distinct CDR3 sequences, with about a fifth as singletons. The material sequenced was blood, either unsorted or a sorted T cell fraction (not recorded which). Receptor source: a male donor with ankylosing spondylitis. Each CDR3 is given with its conserved first and last residue. A D gene is named only where the DNA matches it firmly. Size values are once, few and many counts, or a class for expanded clones, and some rows have none.

J: TRBJ2-1
V: TRBV7-3
D: -
size: few
DNA: TGTGCCAGCAGCTTCGCACTATTGGGTGAGCAGTTCTTC
CDR3: CASSFALLGEQFF

J: TRBJ2-1
V: TRBV4-3
D: -
size: few
DNA: TGCGCCAGCAGCCACTATGGGGCAGGGTACGATGAGCAGTTCTTC
CDR3: CASSHYGAGYDEQFF

J: TRBJ2-7
V: TRBV4-2
D: -
size: few
DNA: TGTGCCAGCAGCCAAGATCCCTCAGATGCGCGCGAGCAGTACTTC
CDR3: CASSQDPSDAREQYF

J: TRBJ1-2
V: TRBV19
D: -
size: once
DNA: TGTGCCAGTAGTAAGATGGACAGATACTATGGCTACACCTTC
CDR3: CASSKMDRYYGYTF

J: TRBJ2-1
V: TRBV4-2
D: -
size: many
DNA: TGTGCCAGCAGCCCGGGGGCTACCCCGGGTGAGCAGTTCTTC
CDR3: CASSPGATPGEQFF

J: TRBJ1-1
V: TRBV10-3
D: TRBD1
size: many
DNA: TGTGCCATCAGGACGGGACAGCTTTACACTGAAGCTTTCTTT
CDR3: CAIRTGQLYTEAFF

J: TRBJ2-1
V: TRBV29-1
D: -
size: few
DNA: TGCAGCGTGCGACCAGACACTGGGGTCTACAATGAGCAGTTCTTC
CDR3: CSVRPDTGVYNEQFF

J: TRBJ1-5
V: TRBV6-2/TRBV6-3
D: TRBD1
size: few
DNA: TGTGCCAGCGGCCGTACGGACAGGAACTATCAGCCCCAGCATTTT
CDR3: CASGRTDRNYQPQHF

J: TRBJ2-1
V: TRBV7-9
D: TRBD2
size: few
DNA: TGTGCCAGCAGCCCTGCCCTAGCGGGAGAAAATGAGCAGTTCTTC
CDR3: CASSPALAGENEQFF

J: TRBJ2-2
V: TRBV7-8
D: -
size: few
DNA: TGTGCCAGCAGCATTGGACAGAACACCGGGGAGCTGTTTTTT
CDR3: CASSIGQNTGELFF

J: TRBJ1-4
V: TRBV14
D: TRBD1
size: -
DNA: TGTGCCAGCAGCCAAGGGACAGGTTGGGGTGAAAAACTGTTTTTT
CDR3: CASSQGTGWGEKLFF

J: TRBJ2-3
V: TRBV20-1
D: TRBD2
size: few
DNA: TGCAGTGCTCTTCCGGGACTAGCGGCAGATACGCAGTATTTT
CDR3: CSALPGLAADTQYF

J: TRBJ2-5
V: TRBV6-5
D: TRBD2
size: -
DNA: TGTGCCAGCAGTTGGGCTAGCGGGGCGAAAGAGACCCAGTACTTC
CDR3: CASSWASGAKETQYF

J: TRBJ2-1
V: TRBV3-1
D: TRBD2
size: many
DNA: TGTGCCAGCAGCCAAGAAAGACTAGCGGGAGGGACTGAGCAGTTCTTC
CDR3: CASSQERLAGGTEQFF

J: TRBJ2-1
V: TRBV7-3
D: -
size: few
DNA: TGTGCCAGCAGCTTCGACCAGGACAATGAGCAGTTCTTC
CDR3: CASSFDQDNEQFF

J: TRBJ2-1
V: TRBV6-1
D: -
size: -
DNA: TGTGCCAGCAGTGAAGCGCTCACTGACAATGAGCAGTTCTTC
CDR3: CASSEALTDNEQFF

J: TRBJ2-5
V: TRBV7-2
D: -
size: few
DNA: TGTGCCAGCAGCTTAGGTCCAGGCCCCCAAGAGACCCAGTACTTC
CDR3: CASSLGPGPQETQYF

J: TRBJ1-3
V: TRBV4-3
D: -
size: few
DNA: TGCGCCAGCAGCCAAAATGGGCGGGTAGGGACCATATATTTT
CDR3: CASSQNGRVGTIYF

J: TRBJ2-1
V: TRBV20-1
D: TRBD2
size: -
DNA: TGCAGTGCCCCAAGTATCAGACTAGCGGGAGGGTCTGGCAATGAGCAGTTCTTC
CDR3: CSAPSIRLAGGSGNEQFF

J: TRBJ1-5
V: TRBV5-1
D: -
size: few
DNA: TGCGCCAGCAGCCCGGACAGAAACAATCAGCCCCAGCATTTT
CDR3: CASSPDRNNQPQHF

J: TRBJ2-5
V: TRBV18
D: TRBD2
size: -
DNA: TGTGCCAGCTCACCACTGGCTAGCGGGAGTCCGGGGGAGACCCAGTACTTC
CDR3: CASSPLASGSPGETQYF

J: TRBJ2-2
V: TRBV7-2
D: -
size: -
DNA: TGTGCCAGCAGCCCGGTCTCTTATCCCACCGGGGAGCTGTTTTTT
CDR3: CASSPVSYPTGELFF

J: TRBJ1-3
V: TRBV20-1
D: -
size: -
DNA: TGCAGTGCTAGACAGCCTGACTCTGGAAACACCATATATTTT
CDR3: CSARQPDSGNTIYF

J: TRBJ1-6
V: TRBV5-8
D: -
size: -
DNA: TGTGCCAGCAGCTTGCGGATGGCAAATAATTCACCCCTCCACTTT
CDR3: CASSLRMANNSPLHF

J: TRBJ2-1
V: TRBV6-5
D: -
size: -
DNA: TGTGCCAGCAGTTACTCCCGTCTCAATGAGCAGTTCTTC
CDR3: CASSYSRLNEQFF

J: TRBJ2-7
V: TRBV4-2
D: -
size: -
DNA: TGTGCCAGCAGCCAAGATCTATTGGGCGAGCAGTACTTC
CDR3: CASSQDLLGEQYF

J: TRBJ2-1
V: TRBV11-2
D: -
size: many
DNA: TGTGCCAGCAGCTGGAGGCAGGGTGCCTACAATGAGCAGTTCTTC
CDR3: CASSWRQGAYNEQFF

J: TRBJ2-4
V: TRBV6-1
D: TRBD2
size: few
DNA: TGTGCCAGCAAAACCGGGACTAGCGAGGCCAAAAACATTCAGTACTTC
CDR3: CASKTGTSEAKNIQYF

J: TRBJ2-5
V: TRBV27
D: -
size: -
DNA: TGTGCCAGCAGTCCCCTCGGAGTAGGCGCTGCCCAAGAGACCCAGTACTTC
CDR3: CASSPLGVGAAQETQYF

J: TRBJ1-2
V: TRBV6-2/TRBV6-3
D: TRBD1
size: -
DNA: TGTGCCAGCAGTACCAGGACAGGGCCCCACTATGGCTACACCTTC
CDR3: CASSTRTGPHYGYTF

J: TRBJ1-1
V: TRBV2
D: -
size: few
DNA: TGTGCCAGCAGAGTGACGCCCCGGCTGAGGACTTTCTTT
CDR3: CASRVTPRLRTFF

J: TRBJ2-7
V: TRBV27
D: -
size: many
DNA: TGTGCCAGCAGTGAGTCTCATTTAGTCTACGAGCAGTACTTC
CDR3: CASSESHLVYEQYF

J: TRBJ2-3
V: TRBV5-1
D: TRBD2
size: -
DNA: TGCGCCAGCAGCGTGAGACTAGCGGGGGCAGATACGCAGTATTTT
CDR3: CASSVRLAGADTQYF

J: TRBJ2-1
V: TRBV24-1
D: TRBD2
size: few
DNA: TGTGCCACCAGCGCTAGCGGGAGATTTGGTGAGCAGTTCTTC
CDR3: CATSASGRFGEQFF

J: TRBJ2-3
V: TRBV5-4
D: -
size: many
DNA: TGTGCCAGCAGCTTGGAACCCAGCACAGATACGCAGTATTTT
CDR3: CASSLEPSTDTQYF

J: TRBJ2-5
V: TRBV14
D: -
size: -
DNA: TGTGCCAGCAGCGGCCTCGCGGGGCAAGAGACCCAGTACTTC
CDR3: CASSGLAGQETQYF

J: TRBJ2-1
V: TRBV29-1
D: TRBD1
size: few
DNA: TGCAGCGTCAGGGGGACCTCCTACGACGATGAGCAGTTCTTC
CDR3: CSVRGTSYDDEQFF

J: TRBJ1-6
V: TRBV7-2
D: -
size: many
DNA: TGTGCCAGCAGCTTAGAGGTGCGGGATTCACCCCTCCACTTT
CDR3: CASSLEVRDSPLHF